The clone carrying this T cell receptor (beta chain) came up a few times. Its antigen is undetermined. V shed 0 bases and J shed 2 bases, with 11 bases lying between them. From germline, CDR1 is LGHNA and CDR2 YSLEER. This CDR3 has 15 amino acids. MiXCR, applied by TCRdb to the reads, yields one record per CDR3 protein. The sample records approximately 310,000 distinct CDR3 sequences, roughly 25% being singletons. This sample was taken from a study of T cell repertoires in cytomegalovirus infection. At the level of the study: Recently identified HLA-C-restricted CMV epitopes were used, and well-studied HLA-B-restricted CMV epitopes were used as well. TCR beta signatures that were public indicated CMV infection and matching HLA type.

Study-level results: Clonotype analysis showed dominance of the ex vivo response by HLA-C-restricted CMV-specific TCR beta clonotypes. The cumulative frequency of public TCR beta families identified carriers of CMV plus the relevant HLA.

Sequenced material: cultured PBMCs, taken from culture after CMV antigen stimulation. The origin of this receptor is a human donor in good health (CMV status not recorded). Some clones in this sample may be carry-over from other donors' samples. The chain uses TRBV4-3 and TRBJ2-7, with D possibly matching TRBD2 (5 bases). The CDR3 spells CASSQDPGSAYEQYF. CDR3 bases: TGCGCCAGCAGCCAAGACCCGGGGTCGGCCTACGAGCAGTACTTC.